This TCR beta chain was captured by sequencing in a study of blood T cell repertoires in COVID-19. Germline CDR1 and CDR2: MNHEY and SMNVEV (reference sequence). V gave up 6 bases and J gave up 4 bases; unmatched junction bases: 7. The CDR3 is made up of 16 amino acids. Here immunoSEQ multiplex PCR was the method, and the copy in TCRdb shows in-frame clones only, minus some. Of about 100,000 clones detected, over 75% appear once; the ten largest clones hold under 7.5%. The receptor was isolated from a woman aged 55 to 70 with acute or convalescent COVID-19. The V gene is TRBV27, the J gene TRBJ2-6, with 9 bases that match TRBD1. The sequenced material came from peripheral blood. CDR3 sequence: CASSFTGGTGANVLTF. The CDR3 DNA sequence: TGTGCCAGCAGCTTCACAGGGGGCACCGGGGCCAACGTCCTGACTTTC.